This is a list of T cell receptor beta chains from one sample in a study of T-cell reconstitution after alpha-beta-depleted transplantation in children. TCRdb re-called the PCR reads through MiXCR, storing one row per CDR3 protein. Altogether some 400,000 distinct CDR3 sequences are present, 20% being singletons, with the ten largest covering 3% to 4%. This specimen was PBMCs from the stem cell graft donor, taken from the stem cell graft. Receptors were obtained from a human donor who donated a stem cell graft to a child with acute myeloid leukemia. The CDR3 runs from the conserved cysteine through the conserved F or W. A D gene is named only where the DNA matches it firmly. Clone size is shown for a subset of rows, as once, few, many or a class of expanded clone.

clone_size	d_call	j_call	v_call	cdr3_aa	cdr3_nt
NA	NA	TRBJ2-5	TRBV5-6	CASNPPGGDGFGTQYF	TGTGCCAGCAACCCCCCCGGGGGAGATGGGTTTGGGACCCAGTACTTC
NA	TRBD2	TRBJ2-7	TRBV20-1	CSADPGLAAFYEQYF	TGCAGTGCCGACCCGGGACTAGCGGCATTCTACGAGCAGTACTTC
few	TRBD1	TRBJ2-3	TRBV25-1	CASGRTGMADTQYF	TGTGCCAGCGGAAGGACAGGGATGGCCGATACGCAGTATTTT
many	TRBD1	TRBJ1-5	TRBV20-1	CSARQGDNQPQHF	TGCAGTGCTAGACAGGGGGACAATCAGCCCCAGCATTTT
few	NA	TRBJ2-1	TRBV9	CASSVGTVYNEQFF	TGTGCCAGCAGCGTAGGGACAGTCTACAATGAGCAGTTCTTC
NA	NA	TRBJ1-1	TRBV4-1	CASSQGGTASTEAFF	TGCGCCAGCAGCCAAGGGGGCACGGCTAGCACTGAAGCTTTCTTT
NA	NA	TRBJ2-7	TRBV2	CASSEGLAMGYEQYF	TGTGCCAGCAGTGAAGGTCTAGCGATGGGCTACGAGCAGTACTTC
few	TRBD2	TRBJ2-7	TRBV5-1	CASSLAGTSGGVYEQYF	TGCGCCAGCAGCTTAGCCGGGACTAGCGGAGGGGTTTACGAGCAGTACTTC
NA	TRBD1	TRBJ2-5	TRBV12-3/TRBV12-4	CASSREQGQETQYF	TGTGCCAGCAGCCGGGAACAGGGGCAAGAGACCCAGTACTTC
NA	NA	TRBJ2-1	TRBV20-1	CSARAESGTPYQFF	TGCAGTGCTAGAGCGGAATCCGGGACTCCCTATCAGTTCTTC
few	NA	TRBJ2-1	TRBV28	CASSLVRASYNEQFF	TGTGCCAGCAGTTTAGTCAGGGCTTCCTACAATGAGCAGTTCTTC
NA	TRBD2	TRBJ2-7	TRBV6-5	CASSYSLAGGFDEQYF	TGTGCCAGCAGTTACTCTTTAGCGGGAGGGTTCGACGAGCAGTACTTC
NA	TRBD2	TRBJ2-1	TRBV7-2	CASSPGGLADYNEQFF	TGTGCCAGCAGCCCCGGAGGACTAGCGGACTACAATGAGCAGTTCTTC
NA	TRBD2	TRBJ2-7	TRBV5-1	CASSLVGGDSYEQYF	TGCGCCAGCAGCTTGGTGGGGGGGGACTCCTACGAGCAGTACTTC
few	TRBD1	TRBJ1-1	TRBV29-1	CSVLTDREGNTEAFF	TGCAGCGTTTTGACGGACAGGGAGGGGAACACTGAAGCTTTCTTT
NA	NA	TRBJ2-5	TRBV5-5	CASSLGPYQETQYF	TGTGCCAGCAGCTTGGGACCGTACCAAGAGACCCAGTACTTC
NA	TRBD2	TRBJ2-7	TRBV2	CASSESASGSYEQYF	TGTGCCAGCAGTGAGTCGGCTAGCGGTTCCTACGAGCAGTACTTC
few	NA	TRBJ2-7	TRBV20-1	CSARAATYEQYF	TGCAGTGCTAGGGCTGCCACCTACGAGCAGTACTTC
NA	NA	TRBJ2-7	TRBV20-1	CSARDRENTYEQYF	TGCAGTGCTAGAGATCGGGAGAATACCTACGAGCAGTACTTC
NA	TRBD1	TRBJ2-2	TRBV12-3/TRBV12-4	CASSPRGWENTGELFF	TGTGCCAGCAGTCCCAGGGGGTGGGAAAACACCGGGGAGCTGTTTTTT
NA	TRBD1	TRBJ2-7	TRBV12-3/TRBV12-4	CASTMQGTGGGEQYF	TGTGCCAGCACCATGCAGGGGACAGGGGGCGGCGAGCAGTACTTC
NA	TRBD2	TRBJ2-3	TRBV5-1	CASSLRGFAGGLFDTQYF	TGCGCCAGCAGCTTGCGAGGTTTTGCGGGAGGACTTTTCGATACGCAGTATTTT
many	NA	TRBJ1-1	TRBV20-1	CSAPVLVGGTEAFF	TGCAGTGCTCCGGTTTTGGTGGGGGGCACTGAAGCTTTCTTT
NA	TRBD2	TRBJ2-1	TRBV4-2	CASSQREWLAGSGNEQFF	TGTGCCAGCAGCCAAAGAGAATGGCTAGCGGGATCGGGAAATGAGCAGTTCTTC
NA	TRBD1	TRBJ2-5	TRBV15	CATSRDPRGPGETQYF	TGTGCCACCAGCAGAGATCCCAGGGGGCCGGGAGAGACCCAGTACTTC
NA	TRBD1	TRBJ2-7	TRBV29-1	CSVEGDRNDYEQYF	TGCAGCGTTGAAGGGGACAGGAACGACTACGAGCAGTACTTC
NA	NA	TRBJ2-1	TRBV10-3	CAIRGRDPLNEQFF	TGTGCCATCAGGGGCCGGGACCCCCTGAATGAGCAGTTCTTC
once	TRBD2	TRBJ2-1	TRBV20-1	CSARAPLAGTNEQFF	TGCAGTGCTAGAGCCCCGCTAGCGGGGACCAATGAGCAGTTCTTC
NA	TRBD1	TRBJ2-1	TRBV12-3/TRBV12-4	CASSSWTGEVYEQFF	TGTGCCAGCAGTTCTTGGACAGGGGAGGTATATGAGCAGTTCTTC
few	NA	TRBJ2-7	TRBV7-3	CASSSRKMPPRYEQYF	TGTGCCAGCAGCTCCAGGAAGATGCCCCCTCGCTACGAGCAGTACTTC
NA	TRBD2	TRBJ2-1	TRBV30	CAETSGANNEQFF	TGTGCCGAGACTAGCGGAGCGAACAATGAGCAGTTCTTC
few	NA	TRBJ1-3	TRBV4-3	CASSQDPSSSGNTIYF	TGCGCCAGCAGCCAAGATCCGTCGTCTTCTGGAAACACCATATATTTT
many	NA	TRBJ2-7	TRBV4-3	CASSQDVWTESYEQYF	TGCGCCAGCAGCCAAGATGTTTGGACTGAGTCCTACGAGCAGTACTTC
NA	TRBD2	TRBJ2-7	TRBV7-2	CASSPAGGPDEQYF	TGTGCCAGCAGCCCAGCGGGAGGGCCTGACGAGCAGTACTTC
few	NA	TRBJ1-6	TRBV9	CASSVEQGEYPLHF	TGTGCCAGCAGCGTAGAACAGGGAGAGTACCCCCTCCACTTT
NA	NA	TRBJ1-1	TRBV18	CASSPTFVGESEAFF	TGTGCCAGCTCACCAACATTTGTAGGGGAGTCTGAAGCTTTCTTT
many	NA	TRBJ1-6	TRBV20-1	CSAATALSPLHF	TGCAGTGCTGCGACGGCACTATCACCCCTCCACTTT
NA	TRBD2	TRBJ2-3	TRBV5-1	CASSLVASGSTDTQYF	TGCGCCAGCAGCTTGGTGGCTAGCGGGAGCACAGATACGCAGTATTTT
NA	TRBD2	TRBJ2-2	TRBV27	CASTEIAGGRTGELFF	TGTGCCAGTACCGAGATAGCGGGAGGGCGGACCGGGGAGCTGTTTTTT
many	TRBD2	TRBJ2-4	TRBV20-1	CSAKVSGGSAAKNIQYF	TGCAGTGCTAAAGTCTCGGGAGGGAGTGCGGCCAAAAACATTCAGTACTTC
many	TRBD2	TRBJ2-2	TRBV27	CASRGLANTGELFF	TGTGCCAGCAGGGGACTAGCGAACACCGGGGAGCTGTTTTTT